This T cell receptor (beta chain) was sequenced during a study of shared clonotypes between healthy human individuals. Study-level points and caveats: Lower generation probabilities were found for non-shared clonotypes than for those shared by all four donors.

CD45RO-negative, CCR7-positively selected cells formed the naive CD8 fraction, excluding terminally differentiated effector memory CD45RA+ cells. Comments on this clone: Its antigen is unknown.

The assay was immunoSEQ multiplex PCR, and TCRdb's table has in-frame clones only and misses some. Here the sample spans 1.5 million to 2.5 million clones, about 95% being singletons. There are 16 residues in the CDR3. CDR1 and CDR2 (germline): SGDLS, YYNGEE. The junction had 4 bases not matched to a gene; V was cut back by 1 base and J by 2 bases. This clonotype was sampled from a man aged 18 to 29 in good health. This rearrangement joins TRBV9 to TRBJ2-7, with 12 bases that match TRBD2. Sequenced sample: naive CD8+ T cells sorted from blood. In DNA, the CDR3 is TGTGCCAGCAGCGTATCACTAGCGGGGGGTACCTACGAGCAGTACTTC. It yields the protein CASSVSLAGGTYEQYF.